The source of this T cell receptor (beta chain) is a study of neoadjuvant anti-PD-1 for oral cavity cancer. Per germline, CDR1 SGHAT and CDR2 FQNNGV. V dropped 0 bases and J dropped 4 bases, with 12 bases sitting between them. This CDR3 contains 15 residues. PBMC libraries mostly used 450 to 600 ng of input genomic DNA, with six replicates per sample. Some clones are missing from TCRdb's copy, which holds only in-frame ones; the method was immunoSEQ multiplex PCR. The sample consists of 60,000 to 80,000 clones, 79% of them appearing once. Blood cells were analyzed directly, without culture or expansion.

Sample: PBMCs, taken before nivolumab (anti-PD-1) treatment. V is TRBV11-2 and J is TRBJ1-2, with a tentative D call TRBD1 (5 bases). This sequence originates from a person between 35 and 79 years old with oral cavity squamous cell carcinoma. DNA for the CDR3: TGTGCCAGCAGCTTAGATATGGCAGGGTTCTATGGCTACACCTTC. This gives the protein CASSLDMAGFYGYTF.